This is a list of T cell receptor beta chains from one sample in a study of cytomegalovirus exposure and HLA in healthy donors. Measured with immunoSEQ multiplex PCR; TCRdb has only the in-frame clones, and not every one. The sample includes a few hundred thousand clones, 60% to 80% of them seen just once. The specimen was PBMCs. The receptor set was obtained from a woman younger than 45 in good health and CMV-seronegative. Both conserved end residues are part of each CDR3. The order of the fields is V gene, CDR3 length, J gene, CDR3 protein.

>TRBV5-1|15|TRBJ2-2
CASSVAGEVTGELFF
>TRBV6-5|14|TRBJ2-7
CASSYSVQGHEQYF
>TRBV15|20|TRBJ2-7
CATSRDLPWDSGSLSYEQYF
>TRBV30|12|TRBJ2-3
CAWSAGGDTQYF
>TRBV19|13|TRBJ2-1
CASSIAGGREQFF
>TRBV5-1|15|TRBJ1-6
CASSVGTGMDSPLHF
>TRBV9|16|TRBJ1-1
CASSAPRGGLNTEAFF
>TRBV27|15|TRBJ2-7
CASSLKASGAYEQYF
>TRBV19|18|TRBJ2-5
CASSIRLAGGGGQETQYF
>TRBV2|15|TRBJ1-1
CASSDDSSGDTEAFF
>TRBV6-5|13|TRBJ2-7
CASSFDRGYEQYF
>TRBV19|15|TRBJ2-2
CASKTPGGNTGELFF
>TRBV2|13|TRBJ2-7
CASYTGNVNEQYF
>TRBV10-3|13|TRBJ1-2
CASTGGPNYGYTF
>TRBV18|14|TRBJ1-1
CASSPRPGISEAFF
>TRBV28|16|TRBJ2-7
CASSLSTSGITHEQYF
>TRBV7-2|14|TRBJ1-5
CASSFSRGGEPQHF
>TRBV4-1|16|TRBJ1-5
CASSHPRGTGVTHQHF
>TRBV9|14|TRBJ1-3
CASSVNSPGNTIYF
>TRBV7-9|16|TRBJ1-5
CASSLGWGAGNQPQHF
>TRBV10-3|16|TRBJ2-2
CAISESRVQLSGELFF
>TRBV21-1|17|TRBJ1-1
CASSKGGLAGRGTEAFF
>TRBV6-1|14|TRBJ2-3
CASSLRDLTDTQYF
>TRBV5-1|21|TRBJ2-1
CASSLPPSGRAPLASYNEQFF
>TRBV5-8|15|TRBJ1-3
CASSLGTGTGNTIYF
>TRBV4-1|13|-
CASSQIGVYEQYF
>TRBV5-1|16|TRBJ2-7
CASSLGNSGGPYEQYF
>TRBV7-8|20|TRBJ1-5
CASSFRGGQGHWIFNQPQHF
>TRBV28|12|TRBJ2-4
CASSPRTEIQYF
>TRBV7-9|13|TRBJ2-7
CASSSSVSYEQYF
>TRBV13|15|TRBJ1-1
CASSTPKGPNTEAFF
>TRBV5-1|15|-
CASSSIDRFSYEQYF
>TRBV5-1|14|TRBJ1-4
CASSSQGSNEKLFF
>TRBV19|13|TRBJ2-1
CASSIDLFGGTFF
>TRBV20-1|11|TRBJ2-7
CSAPSWYEQYF
>TRBV11-2|17|TRBJ2-3
CASSPLAGPTSTDTQYF
>TRBV14|16|TRBJ2-1
CASSQLAGGPIDEQFF
>TRBV28|13|TRBJ2-7
CASGPRQGYEQYF
>TRBV7-6|15|TRBJ2-5
CASSPRVAGRETQYF
>TRBV6-5|15|TRBJ2-7
CASSRGHGPSYEQYF
>TRBV19|15|TRBJ2-3
CASSIGRRVTNTQYF
>TRBV7-9|18|TRBJ2-1
CASIMTSGGSSSYNEQFF
>TRBV5-1|16|TRBJ2-7
CASSFRPDGRAGEQYF
>TRBV7-9|13|TRBJ2-5
CASRQGSGETQYF
>TRBV6-6|13|TRBJ1-1
CASSRQGISEAFF
>TRBV30|15|TRBJ2-5
CAWSFVAGYQETQYF
>TRBV9|15|TRBJ2-5
CASSALSGGAQTQYF
>TRBV29-1|13|TRBJ2-3
CSVGSTSGDTQYF
>TRBV5-4|13|TRBJ1-4
CASRTGQNEKLFF
>TRBV18|21|TRBJ2-1
CASSKAPGLAGVEGSYNEQFF
>TRBV5-1|16|TRBJ2-2
CASSLALAGGPGELFF
>TRBV14|19|TRBJ2-6
CASSHSTVSGSWFANVLTF
>TRBV2|12|TRBJ1-1
CASSKEDRVAFF